The rows below give T cell receptor beta chains drawn from one sample of a study of T-cell reconstitution after alpha-beta-depleted transplantation in children. MiXCR, run by TCRdb on the PCR reads, gives a single entry per CDR3 protein. The sample carries 200,000 to 250,000 distinct CDR3 sequences, about a tenth recorded once. The sample consisted of PBMCs from the stem cell graft donor, taken from the stem cell graft. Receptors were obtained from a human donor who donated a stem cell graft to a child with acute lymphoblastic leukemia. Each CDR3 is given with its conserved first and last residue. A D gene is named only where the DNA matches it firmly. Some rows have no size entry. The others give once, few or many, or a class for an expanded clone.

v_gene,d_gene,abundance,j_gene,CDR3nt,CDR3aa
TRBV6-1,NA,many,TRBJ2-7,TGTGCCAGCAGTAGGGAACAGGGCACCAATTACGAGCAGTACTTC,CASSREQGTNYEQYF
TRBV10-3,NA,few,TRBJ2-7,TGTGCCATCAGTGTCTCCGGACCAGGGACCAACGAGCAGTACTTC,CAISVSGPGTNEQYF
TRBV20-1,TRBD2,many,TRBJ2-5,TGCAGTGCTAGAGATTGGGCGGGGGTGGTTGAGACCCAGTACTTC,CSARDWAGVVETQYF
TRBV7-8,NA,many,TRBJ1-1,TGTGCCAGCAGCTTGTTGAACACTGAAGCTTTCTTT,CASSLLNTEAFF
TRBV12-3/TRBV12-4,TRBD1,few,TRBJ1-1,TGTGCCAGCACTCAGGGGGGCGCGTCTGAAGCTTTCTTT,CASTQGGASEAFF
TRBV20-1,TRBD2,few,TRBJ2-3,TGCAGTGCTAGAGATTATCTAGCGGGGGGTGGATATACGCAGTATTTT,CSARDYLAGGGYTQYF
TRBV7-9,TRBD2,many,TRBJ2-5,TGTGCCAGCAGCTTAGCGGGACTAGCGGGGCAAGAGACCCAGTACTTC,CASSLAGLAGQETQYF
TRBV5-1,NA,NA,TRBJ1-2,TGCGCCAGCAGCTTGGCGACCACCTCGACGTCAGACTATGGCTACACCTTC,CASSLATTSTSDYGYTF
TRBV5-1,NA,many,TRBJ2-6,TGCGCCAGCAGCCGAGACTCTGGGGCCAACGTCCTGACTTTC,CASSRDSGANVLTF
TRBV11-2,NA,few,TRBJ2-1,TGTGCCAGCAGCTTAGGGGTTAGCGTCTTTGAGCAGTTCTTC,CASSLGVSVFEQFF
TRBV5-1,TRBD1,few,TRBJ2-3,TGCGCCAGCAGCTTGGACAGGGGACGAGATACGCAGTATTTT,CASSLDRGRDTQYF
TRBV6-1,TRBD1,many,TRBJ1-6,TGTGCCAGCAGAGAGGACAGGGGCAATTCACCCCTCCACTTT,CASREDRGNSPLHF
TRBV29-1,NA,few,TRBJ2-7,TGCAGCGTTGCCGGGGGAAGGTACGAGCAGTACTTC,CSVAGGRYEQYF
TRBV6-1,NA,few,TRBJ2-3,TGTGCCAGCAGTGACAGGGGCCTCGTTTCAGCAGATACGCAGTATTTT,CASSDRGLVSADTQYF
TRBV20-1,NA,NA,TRBJ1-2,TGCAGTGCAGGGGGGCAGGACTATGGCTACACCTTC,CSAGGQDYGYTF
TRBV5-1,NA,NA,TRBJ2-7,TGCGCCAGCAGCCCGGGGGTCGAAGGAACCCACGAGCAGTACTTC,CASSPGVEGTHEQYF
TRBV7-9,TRBD1,few,TRBJ1-1,TGTGCCAGCAGCCCCACGGACAGGCCTGAAGCTTTCTTT,CASSPTDRPEAFF
TRBV20-1,NA,many,TRBJ2-1,TGCAGTGCTAGAGATGTTAAGGCGGGGAGCTCCTACAATGAGCAGTTCTTC,CSARDVKAGSSYNEQFF
TRBV4-1,NA,many,TRBJ1-2,TGCGCCAGCAGCCAAGATCAACCAGGGAACTATGGCTACACCTTC,CASSQDQPGNYGYTF
TRBV10-1,NA,many,TRBJ2-1,TGCGCCAGCAGTAAAGACAGGTTCTCCTACAATGAGCAGTTCTTC,CASSKDRFSYNEQFF
TRBV9,TRBD1,few,TRBJ1-4,TGTGCCAGCAGCGCCTCGACAGGGAGGGATGAAAAACTGTTTTTT,CASSASTGRDEKLFF
TRBV2,TRBD2,few,TRBJ2-7,TGTGCCAGCAGCGATATAGCGGGGGGGTCCTACGAGCAGTACTTC,CASSDIAGGSYEQYF
TRBV11-2,TRBD1,many,TRBJ1-1,TGTGCCAGCAGCCCCATAGACAGGGGGTTCACTGAAGCTTTCTTT,CASSPIDRGFTEAFF
TRBV6-1,TRBD2,many,TRBJ2-3,TGTGCCAGCAGTGAAAGACTAGCGGGGGGGATCGAGGTGGGCACAGATACGCAGTATTTT,CASSERLAGGIEVGTDTQYF
TRBV7-6,NA,NA,TRBJ1-6,TGTGCCAGCAGCGTAACCGGGACACCGGGGGGATCCTATAATTCACCCCTCCACTTT,CASSVTGTPGGSYNSPLHF
TRBV20-1,TRBD1,NA,TRBJ1-1,TGCAGTGCAAAGAAGGAAACAGGGGGCAGGGACACTGAAGCTTTCTTT,CSAKKETGGRDTEAFF
TRBV7-7,NA,NA,TRBJ2-7,TGTGCCAGCAGCCCCCGGGACGGGGCCTACGAGCAGTACTTC,CASSPRDGAYEQYF
TRBV4-2,NA,many,TRBJ1-1,TGTGCCAGCAGCCAAGATGGACAGAAGAACACTGAAGCTTTCTTT,CASSQDGQKNTEAFF
TRBV5-6,NA,many,TRBJ2-5,TGTGCCAGCAGCTTGTATTCGGAGACCCAGTACTTC,CASSLYSETQYF
TRBV4-3,NA,NA,TRBJ2-3,TGCGCCAGCAGCCCTTCCACGGCAAGGGGTGAGAATACGCAGTATTTT,CASSPSTARGENTQYF
TRBV12-3/TRBV12-4,NA,NA,TRBJ1-4,TGTGCCAGCAGCCGCCCCGGCAGGGGTGGTAGTGAAAAACTGTTTTTT,CASSRPGRGGSEKLFF
TRBV11-2,TRBD1,once,TRBJ2-7,TGTGCCAGCAGCTTAGCGGGACAGGCCACGTTCTACGAGCAGTACTTC,CASSLAGQATFYEQYF
TRBV12-3/TRBV12-4,NA,NA,TRBJ2-3,TGTGCCAGCAGTTTAGCGCCCCCGGGGATGGATACGCAGTATTTT,CASSLAPPGMDTQYF
TRBV7-8,NA,many,TRBJ2-2,TGTGCCAGCAGCTACCGGGCTCTATTCCCCACCGGGGAGCTGTTTTTT,CASSYRALFPTGELFF
TRBV6-1,NA,NA,TRBJ1-1,TGTGCCAGCAGTGACCGGTTGGGGGGCCCTAACACTGAAGCTTTCTTT,CASSDRLGGPNTEAFF
TRBV24-1,TRBD1,NA,TRBJ1-2,TGTGCCACCAGTGACGGACAGGAAAACTATGGCTACACCTTC,CATSDGQENYGYTF
TRBV12-3/TRBV12-4,NA,many,TRBJ1-5,TGTGCCAGCAGCCTGATTGGGGGCAATCAGCCCCAGCATTTT,CASSLIGGNQPQHF
TRBV24-1,NA,NA,TRBJ1-1,TGTGCCACCAGTGATACGGGGAAACCAACTGAAGCTTTCTTT,CATSDTGKPTEAFF
TRBV5-1,NA,NA,TRBJ1-1,TGCGCCAGCAGTGTTGTGGGGGGCGCGAACACTGAAGCTTTCTTT,CASSVVGGANTEAFF
TRBV3-1,NA,NA,TRBJ2-7,TGTGCCAGCAGCCTCAGGACGGTGGCGGGAGAGCAGTACTTC,CASSLRTVAGEQYF
TRBV4-1,TRBD2,few,TRBJ2-2,TGCGCCAGCAGCCAAGACCGGGAGGCAGGGACCGGGGAGCTGTTTTTT,CASSQDREAGTGELFF
TRBV5-6,NA,few,TRBJ2-5,TGTGCCAGCAGCTTGGTTCTACAGCAAGAGACCCAGTACTTC,CASSLVLQQETQYF
TRBV5-1,NA,NA,TRBJ1-5,TGCGCCAGCAGCTGGGTCCCCGGGGACTGGCAGCCCCAGCATTTT,CASSWVPGDWQPQHF
TRBV24-1,NA,few,TRBJ1-1,TGTGCCACGAGGGCAGGGATGAACACTGAAGCTTTCTTT,CATRAGMNTEAFF
TRBV6-4,TRBD1,many,TRBJ1-1,TGTGCCAGCAGTGACCGGACAGGGATGGCTGAAGCTTTCTTT,CASSDRTGMAEAFF
TRBV27,TRBD1,few,TRBJ2-7,TGTGCCAGCAGGAGACAGGGATATACCTACGAGCAGTACTTC,CASRRQGYTYEQYF
TRBV20-1,TRBD1,NA,TRBJ1-2,TGCAGTGCTAGAGATAGGCTCGCGGACAGGGGGCGTCTTTCGGGCTACACCTTC,CSARDRLADRGRLSGYTF
TRBV7-7,NA,NA,TRBJ2-1,TGTGCCAGCAGCTTAGTTGGATCTGGCAATGAGCAGTTCTTC,CASSLVGSGNEQFF
TRBV20-1,NA,NA,TRBJ1-5,TGCAGTGCTAGAGTTGGGGGGTCCGATCAGCCCCAGCATTTT,CSARVGGSDQPQHF